This T cell receptor beta chain was captured in a study of regulatory T cells in long-lasting Graves disease. Study-level points and caveats: Persistent cases of Graves' showed reduced TCR diversity relative to newly diagnosed patients.

This clonotype was seen repeatedly, ten times or more. Its cognate antigen is unknown. The time point was: newly diagnosed GD, antithyroid drugs for less than 3 months. The TCR library used RNA extracted from PBMCs. For TCR beta, libraries came from iRepertoire HTBI primers and Arm-PCR of CDR3 regions. TCRdb processed the multiplex PCR reads anew with MiXCR; each CDR3 protein has one entry. The sample consists of 400,000 to 500,000 distinct CDR3 sequences, just under 15% of them appearing once. The V and J ends lost 4 bases and 10 bases respectively, with 13 bases between them. The CDR3 consists of 11 residues. Germline V gives CDR1 GTSNPN, CDR2 SVGIG (reference sequence). This sample was shared with a second study, whose subject was T cells in Graves' hyperthyroidism and ophthalmopathy. That report adds: Exclusion followed for patients with uncontrolled infection, other autoimmune disease, pregnancy or lactation.

This receptor was taken from a woman in her 30s with Graves disease. V and J are TRBV30 and TRBJ1-1, with no clear D. The sample here was peripheral blood mononuclear cells (PBMCs), taken at new diagnosis, from a patient treated with antithyroid drugs. The CDR3 region is CAWNRRKGAFF. The CDR3 DNA sequence: TGTGCCTGGAACCGACGCAAGGGAGCTTTCTTT.